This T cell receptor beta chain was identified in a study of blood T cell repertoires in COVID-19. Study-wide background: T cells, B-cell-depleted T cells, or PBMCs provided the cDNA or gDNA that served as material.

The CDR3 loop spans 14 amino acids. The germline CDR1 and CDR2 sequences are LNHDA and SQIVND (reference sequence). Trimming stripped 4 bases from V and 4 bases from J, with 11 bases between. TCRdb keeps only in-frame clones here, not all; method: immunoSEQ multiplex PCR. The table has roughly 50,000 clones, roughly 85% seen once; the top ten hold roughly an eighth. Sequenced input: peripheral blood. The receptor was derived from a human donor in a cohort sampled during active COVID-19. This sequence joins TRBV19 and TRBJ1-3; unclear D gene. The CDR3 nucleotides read TGTGCCAGTAGTACCCATACGGTCGGAAACACCATATATTTT. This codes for CASSTHTVGNTIYF.